This TCR beta chain was recovered during a study of blood T cell repertoires in COVID-19. Overall study: Specimens from acute and convalescent COVID-19 originated in the United States, Italy and Spain. T cells, B-cell-depleted T cells, or PBMCs provided the cDNA or gDNA that served as material.

The V end was cut by 5 bases, the J end by 2 bases, with 13 bases between. The CDR3 sequence is 14 residues long. Germline assignment: CDR1 SEHNR and CDR2 FQNEAQ (reference sequence). In the original processing: Estimates of nucleated cell counts were drawn from the amplification of reference gene primers. Using immunoSEQ multiplex PCR, the repertoire was profiled, and TCRdb retains in-frame clones only, with some absent. Clonal size and the V and J genes are those of that table, whereas D and trimming came from the DNA. The sample contains roughly 120,000 clones, roughly 86% of which appear only once.

The origin of this receptor is a human donor in a cohort sampled during active COVID-19. The sequenced material came from peripheral blood. The chain is built from TRBV7-9 and TRBJ2-7; D is possibly TRBD1 (5 bases). The CDR3 here is CASSQGFRPYEQYF. Written as DNA, the CDR3 is TGTGCCAGCAGCCAGGGATTTAGACCCTACGAGCAGTACTTC.